Below, one TCR beta chain is given with its context. The data stem from a study of blood T cell repertoires in COVID-19. Study in general: COVID-19 samples, acute and convalescent, were from the United States, Italy and Spain. The analysed material was cDNA or gDNA that came from T cells, B-cell-depleted T cells, or PBMCs.

The germline V gene encodes CDR1 LNHDA and CDR2 SQIVND (reference sequence). There are 11 residues in the CDR3. V shed 6 bases and J shed 4 bases, with 3 bases lying between them. Per the original methods: Reference gene primer amplification yielded estimated nucleated cell counts. The assay was immunoSEQ multiplex PCR, and TCRdb's table has in-frame clones only and misses some. V and J calls and clone size are as listed in that table; D and trimming were resolved from the DNA. The sample holds 45,000 to 60,000 clones, 86% seen once. Specimen: peripheral blood. This receptor was obtained from a man aged 65 to 85 with active COVID-19. V and J are TRBV19 and TRBJ2-2; D not resolved. CDR3 DNA sequence: TGTGCCAGTAGCCGCACCGGGGAGCTGTTTTTT. Translated: CASSRTGELFF. The full variable domain, its missing parts supplied by reference TRBV19 and TRBJ2-2, is DGGITQSPKYLFRKEGQNVTLSCEQNLNHDAMYWYRQDPGQGLRLIYYSQIVNDFQKGDIAEGYSVSREKKESFPLTVTSAQKNPTAFYLCASSRTGELFFGEGSRLTVL.